A single sample is the source of the 2 T cell receptor beta chains below, sequenced in a study of cytomegalovirus exposure and HLA in healthy donors. The study ran its PCR with 60 Vbeta and 13 Jbeta primers. TCRdb's copy holds only in-frame clones and misses some; the assay was immunoSEQ multiplex PCR. The sample lists under 150,000 clones, about 81% occurring once. The sequenced material came from PBMCs. The receptors stem from a woman in her thirties or forties in good health and CMV-seropositive.

The genes are TRBV25-1 and TRBJ1-2; 9 bases are a match to TRBD1. This CDR3 spans 16 amino acids. CDR1 and CDR2 from the germline V gene are MGHDK and SYGVNS. The ends lost 1 base at V and 4 bases at J; junction bases unmatched: 7. The CDR3 sequence: CASSESGTGIPYGYTF. The CDR3 nucleotides read TGTGCCAGCAGTGAATCGGGGACAGGGATCCCCTATGGCTACACCTTC.

The chain links TRBV28 to TRBJ2-1; 8 bases agree with TRBD1. The CDR3 has 13 amino acids. Looked up from germline, CDR1 is MDHEN and CDR2 is SYDVKM. J gave up 8 bases and V 4 bases, and 4 bases lay outside the gene matches. CDR3 region: CASSWTGLDEQFF. The CDR3 nucleotides read TGTGCCAGCAGTTGGACAGGGCTGGATGAGCAGTTCTTC.